This is a list of T cell receptor beta chains from one sample in a study of cytomegalovirus exposure and HLA in healthy donors. Clones were read by immunoSEQ multiplex PCR, and TCRdb kept only the in-frame ones, dropping some. Of roughly 100,000 clones listed, over 75% are singletons. Sequencing used PBMCs. The receptor set was obtained from a woman between 40 and 55 years old in good health and CMV-seropositive. Each CDR3 is given with its conserved first and last residue. Each record gives: clone size, D gene, J gene, V gene, CDR3 protein, CDR3 DNA. A D gene is named only where the DNA matches it firmly. Where a row states a size, it is once, few, many or the class of an expanded clone; other rows omit it.

>.|.|TRBJ2-5|TRBV18
CASSPGATETQYF
TGTGCCAGCTCACCAGGGGCAACGGAGACCCAGTACTTC
>.|TRBD2|TRBJ2-1|TRBV10-3
CAISESGTSNFDEQFF
TGTGCCATCAGTGAGTCCGGGACTAGCAATTTCGATGAGCAGTTCTTC
>.|.|TRBJ1-4|TRBV5-1
CASSPNSGEEKLFF
TGCGCCAGCAGCCCAAACTCGGGTGAGGAAAAACTGTTTTTT
>.|.|TRBJ2-3|TRBV5-1
CASSFSGGTDTQYF
TGCGCCAGCAGCTTTTCCGGGGGCACAGATACGCAGTATTTT
>.|.|TRBJ2-1|TRBV29-1
CSVRGSSYNEQFF
TGCAGCGTTCGGGGGAGCTCCTACAATGAGCAGTTCTTC
>few|.|TRBJ2-5|TRBV6-1
CASTLEINVGETQYF
TGTGCCAGCACGCTGGAGATTAACGTTGGAGAGACCCAGTACTTC
>.|TRBD2|TRBJ2-3|TRBV7-2
CASSSDGGGTDTQYF
TGTGCCAGCAGCTCCGACGGGGGGGGCACAGATACGCAGTATTTT
>few|.|TRBJ1-1|TRBV21-1
CASTLPGQGLHTEAFF
TGTGCCAGCACCCTACCGGGCCAGGGACTACACACTGAAGCTTTCTTT
>few|TRBD1|TRBJ1-4|TRBV27
CASSSSGTGHEKLFF
TGTGCCAGCAGTTCATCCGGGACAGGGCATGAAAAACTGTTTTTT
>.|TRBD2|TRBJ2-7|TRBV4-2
CASSLRRREVSYEQYF
TGTGCCAGCAGCCTCCGGAGGCGGGAGGTCTCCTACGAGCAGTACTTC
>.|.|TRBJ1-4|TRBV27
CASSLSRRDGPNEKLFF
TGTGCCAGCAGTTTAAGTCGCAGGGATGGACCTAATGAAAAACTGTTTTTT
>few|TRBD1|TRBJ2-3|TRBV5-1
CASSLAGTGGFSDTQYF
TGCGCCAGCAGCTTGGCCGGGACAGGGGGATTCTCAGATACGCAGTATTTT
>.|.|TRBJ1-2|TRBV19
CASSIWTDNYGYTF
TGTGCCAGTAGTATCTGGACAGATAACTATGGCTACACCTTC
>.|.|TRBJ1-3|TRBV28
CASSTPHGNTIYF
TGTGCCAGCAGTACACCTCACGGAAACACCATATATTTT
>.|.|TRBJ1-6|TRBV7-3
CASSPGPEGSPLHF
TGTGCCAGCAGCCCAGGTCCAGAGGGTTCACCCCTCCACTTT
>.|TRBD1|TRBJ1-2|TRBV10-1
CATPQGRNYGYTF
TGCGCCACCCCACAGGGGAGGAACTATGGCTACACCTTC
>.|.|TRBJ2-3|TRBV2
CASSYSKDTQYF
TGTGCCAGCAGTTATTCTAAAGATACGCAGTATTTT
>.|.|TRBJ2-5|TRBV9
CASSVAGSIETQYF
TGTGCCAGCAGCGTAGCGGGGTCCATAGAGACCCAGTACTTC
>.|TRBD1|TRBJ1-5|TRBV6-1
CASSPRQGSNQPQHF
TGTGCCAGCAGTCCACGACAGGGGAGCAATCAGCCCCAGCATTTT
>.|TRBD1|TRBJ1-2|TRBV5-1
CASSLLGQGAYGYTF
TGCGCCAGCAGCCTCCTGGGGCAGGGGGCCTATGGCTACACCTTC
>.|.|TRBJ2-1|TRBV5-4
CASSLRWRPNEQFF
TGTGCCAGCAGCTTAAGATGGAGACCCAATGAGCAGTTCTTC
>.|.|TRBJ2-5|TRBV4-1
CASSRMTGETQYF
TGCGCCAGCAGCCGTATGACCGGGGAGACCCAGTACTTC
>.|TRBD1|TRBJ1-4|TRBV10-3
CAISEGTDYEKLFF
TGTGCCATCAGTGAAGGGACAGATTATGAAAAACTGTTTTTT
>few|TRBD2|TRBJ2-5|TRBV29-1
CSVALLAGGEETQYF
TGCAGCGTTGCCTTATTAGCGGGAGGGGAAGAGACCCAGTACTTC
>once|TRBD1|TRBJ1-1|TRBV28
CASRGQGYTEAFF
TGTGCCAGCAGGGGACAGGGATACACTGAAGCTTTCTTT
>.|.|TRBJ1-1|TRBV4-1
CASSQHGAGVDTEAFF
TGCGCCAGCAGCCAGCACGGTGCTGGAGTGGACACTGAAGCTTTCTTT
>.|TRBD1|TRBJ2-5|TRBV6-5
CASNDDRVQETQYF
TGTGCCAGTAACGATGACAGGGTTCAAGAGACCCAGTACTTC
>few|TRBD1|TRBJ1-4|TRBV7-9
CASSFPGQVNEKLFF
TGTGCCAGCAGCTTTCCAGGACAGGTTAATGAAAAACTGTTTTTT
>once|TRBD2|TRBJ2-1|TRBV4-2
CASSQGEGTSGSVNEQFF
TGTGCCAGCAGCCAGGGGGAAGGGACTAGCGGGAGTGTCAATGAGCAGTTCTTC
>few|TRBD2|TRBJ2-2|TRBV7-9
CSKPAGLPGELFF
TGTTCCAAACCAGCGGGACTACCCGGGGAGCTGTTTTTT
>.|.|TRBJ2-7|TRBV29-1
CSARATSSYEQYF
TGCAGCGCCCGAGCCACTAGCTCCTACGAGCAGTACTTC
>.|TRBD1|TRBJ1-2|TRBV28
CASSLFLDRDDGYTF
TGTGCCAGCAGTTTATTTTTGGACAGGGATGATGGCTACACCTTC
>.|.|TRBJ2-7|TRBV5-8
CASSLEPGLTTSYEQYF
TGTGCCAGCAGCTTAGAACCGGGACTTACAACCTCCTACGAGCAGTACTTC
>.|TRBD2|TRBJ2-7|TRBV7-2
CASSLDSGGRYEQYF
TGTGCCAGCAGCTTAGACAGCGGGGGACGCTACGAGCAGTACTTC
>once|TRBD1|TRBJ1-4|TRBV5-1
CASSPGTGGSTNEKLFF
TGCGCCAGCAGCCCCGGGACAGGGGGCTCAACTAATGAAAAACTGTTTTTT